This T cell receptor beta chain was documented in a study of relationships among human T cell subsets (dated by TCRdb to 2010 to 2012). A note on the overall study: The study sequenced eight distinct T cell populations from blood: pan T, CD8 cytotoxic, regulatory, Th1, Th2, naive plus transitional, activated and memory cells. The study at large found these results: The considerable overlap in CDR3s among Th1, Th2 and regulatory T cells was taken as suggesting that cell fate choices are stochastic. No statistically significant differences in V, D and J usage, CDR3 length or N-nucleotide additions were observed among the seven subsets. The bead-based sorting could not exclude a CD4+CD8+ double-positive population. While more than 60% of CD8+ cytotoxic sequences came from clones with more than 100 reads, the regulatory and Th2 subsets had few clones of that kind.

Unmatched junction bases come to 14, with V trimmed by 10 bases and J by 2 bases. From its cysteine to its phenylalanine, the CDR3 spans 15 amino acids. Only the CDR3 part of the read is kept: 45 bases, read in frame from the first base. From the germline V gene, CDR1 is ENHRY and CDR2 is SYGVKD. To isolate the T cell subsets, Miltenyi superparamagnetic beads coated with subset-specific monoclonal antibodies were used. Activated T cells were isolated as CD45RA-RO-CD69+ cells with anti-CD69 microbeads. All T cell populations were isolated from peripheral blood. Mononuclear cells were obtained from whole blood by Ficoll separation, and monocytes were then depleted with anti-CD14 microbeads. Isolated cell populations were immediately resuspended in RNAprotect reagent. Libraries were made using multiplex PCR. The instrument was a 454 GS FLX. Semiquantitative ARM-PCR was used to amplify the TCR alpha and beta CDR3 regions from mRNA. In ARM-PCR, tagged nested gene-specific primers were used first, and communal superprimers then performed exponential amplification. Before the first-round PCR products went through the second amplification round, exonuclease was used to remove the nested primers. Sequencing of the amplicons was performed on the 454 platform, which allows millions of DNA fragments to be sequenced rapidly without cloning bias. A read counted as effective if the read could be mapped to both V and J germline segments. Per the authors' processing: Reads were assigned to germline V, D and J segments with IRmap, which uses pyromap, a Smith-Waterman modification adapted to 454 sequencing errors. To filter D-beta assignments, cutoffs were set at the 99th percentile of the alignment scores obtained from simulated random sequences. The amino acids between the conserved V-segment Y[YFLI]C motif and the J-segment [FW]GXGT motif were defined as CDR3. A compound Poisson process model, previously applied to large-scale EST data, was used to estimate repertoire diversity. A procedure for detecting cross-contamination was used to argue that the shared CDR3s did not come from sample contamination. TCRdb reworked the public reads: Q25 trimming with fastp, MiXCR clone assembly, productive beta chains retained. Here each entry gathers all rows of one CDR3 protein and keeps the most common genes and DNA. The V and J calls and clone size come from TCRdb's table, not from the authors' own analysis. The sample data list about 2,600 distinct CDR3 sequences, and about two fifths of these were observed just once. The ten top clones hold 40% to 50% of the sample.

Of note for this clonotype: There is no known antigen for this receptor. No clone much larger than this one lies a single base away; base qualities are absent.

This sequence was found in a man aged 35-49 years in good health. Here the chain combines TRBV10-3 and TRBJ2-7; TRBD2 matches 7 bases in the middle. The sequenced material came from activated T cells sorted from blood. Taken with the paper, the label for cell subset or site translates to: CD45RA-RO-CD69+ activated T cells. The CDR3 is CATSTGGNIPYEQYF. DNA sequence: TGTGCCACTTCAACCGGGGGGAATATCCCCTACGAGCAGTACTTC.